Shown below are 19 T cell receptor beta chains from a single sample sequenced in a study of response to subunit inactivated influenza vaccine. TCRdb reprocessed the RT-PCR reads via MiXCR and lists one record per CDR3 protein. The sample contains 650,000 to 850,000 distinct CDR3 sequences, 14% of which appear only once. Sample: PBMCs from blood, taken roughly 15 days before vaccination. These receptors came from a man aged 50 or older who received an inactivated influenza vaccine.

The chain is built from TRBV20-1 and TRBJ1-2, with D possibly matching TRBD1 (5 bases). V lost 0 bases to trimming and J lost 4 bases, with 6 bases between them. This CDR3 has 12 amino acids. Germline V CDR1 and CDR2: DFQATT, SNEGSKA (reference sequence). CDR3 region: CSARDTGYGYTF. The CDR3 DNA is TGCAGTGCTAGAGACACAGGCTATGGCTACACCTTC.

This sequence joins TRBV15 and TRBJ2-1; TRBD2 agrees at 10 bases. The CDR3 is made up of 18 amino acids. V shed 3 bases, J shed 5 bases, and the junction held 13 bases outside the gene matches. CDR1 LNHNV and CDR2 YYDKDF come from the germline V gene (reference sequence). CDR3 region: CATSSPGASGSFNNEQFF. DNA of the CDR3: TGTGCCACCAGCAGTCCAGGCGCTAGCGGGAGTTTTAACAATGAGCAGTTCTTC.

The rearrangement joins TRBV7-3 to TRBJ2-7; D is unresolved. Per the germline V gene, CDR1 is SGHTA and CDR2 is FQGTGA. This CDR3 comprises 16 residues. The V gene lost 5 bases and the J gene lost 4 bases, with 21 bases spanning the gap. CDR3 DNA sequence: TGTGCCAGCAGCCCTGCCCCGGCAAAGGATAGATACGAGCAGTACTTC. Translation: CASSPAPAKDRYEQYF.

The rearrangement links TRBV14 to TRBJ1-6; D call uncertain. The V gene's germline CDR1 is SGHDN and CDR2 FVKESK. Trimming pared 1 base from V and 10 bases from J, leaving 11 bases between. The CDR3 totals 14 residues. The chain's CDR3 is CASSQGGRASPLHF. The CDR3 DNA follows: TGTGCCAGCAGCCAAGGGGGTAGGGCGTCACCCCTCCACTTT.

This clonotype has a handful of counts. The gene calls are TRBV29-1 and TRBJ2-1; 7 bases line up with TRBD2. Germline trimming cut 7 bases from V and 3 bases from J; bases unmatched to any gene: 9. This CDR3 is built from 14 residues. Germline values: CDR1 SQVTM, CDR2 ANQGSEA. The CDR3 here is CSAQSGTGYNEQFF. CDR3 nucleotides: TGCAGCGCCCAGAGCGGGACTGGCTACAATGAGCAGTTCTTC.

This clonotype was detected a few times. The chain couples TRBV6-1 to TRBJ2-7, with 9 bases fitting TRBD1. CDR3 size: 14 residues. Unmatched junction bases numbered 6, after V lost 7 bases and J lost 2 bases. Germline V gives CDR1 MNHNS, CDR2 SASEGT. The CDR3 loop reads CASIPTGGAYEQYF. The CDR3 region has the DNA TGTGCCAGCATTCCGACAGGGGGGGCCTACGAGCAGTACTTC.

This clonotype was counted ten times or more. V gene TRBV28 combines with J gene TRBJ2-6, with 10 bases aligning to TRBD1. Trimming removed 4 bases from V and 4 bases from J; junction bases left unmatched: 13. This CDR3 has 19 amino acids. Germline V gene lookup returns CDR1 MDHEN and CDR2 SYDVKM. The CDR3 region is CASSSSDRGRVRGANVLTF. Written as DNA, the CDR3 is TGTGCCAGCAGTTCCTCGGACAGGGGGAGGGTGAGAGGGGCCAACGTCCTGACTTTC.

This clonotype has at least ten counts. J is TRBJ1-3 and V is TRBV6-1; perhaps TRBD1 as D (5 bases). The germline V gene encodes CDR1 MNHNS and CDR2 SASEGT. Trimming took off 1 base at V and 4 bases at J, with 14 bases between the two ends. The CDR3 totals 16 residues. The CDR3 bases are TGTGCCAGCAGTGAAGTCGGAAGGGGTAGAGGAAACACCATATATTTT. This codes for CASSEVGRGRGNTIYF.

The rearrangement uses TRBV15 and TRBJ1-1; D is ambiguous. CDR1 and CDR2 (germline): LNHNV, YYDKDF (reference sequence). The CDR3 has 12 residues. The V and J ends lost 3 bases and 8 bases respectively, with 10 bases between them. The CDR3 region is CATSRPRSEAFF. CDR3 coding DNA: TGTGCCACCAGCAGGCCCCGCTCCGAAGCTTTCTTT.

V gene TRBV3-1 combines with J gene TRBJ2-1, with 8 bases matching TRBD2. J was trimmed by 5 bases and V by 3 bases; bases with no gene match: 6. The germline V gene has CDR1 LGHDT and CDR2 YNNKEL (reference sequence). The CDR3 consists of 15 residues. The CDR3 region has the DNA TGTGCCAGCAGCCAGTCACTAGCGGTTCACAATGAGCAGTTCTTC. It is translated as CASSQSLAVHNEQFF.

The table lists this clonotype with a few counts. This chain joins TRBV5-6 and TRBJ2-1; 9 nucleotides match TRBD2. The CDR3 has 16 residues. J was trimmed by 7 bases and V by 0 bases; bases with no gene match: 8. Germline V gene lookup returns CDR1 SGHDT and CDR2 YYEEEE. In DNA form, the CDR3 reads TGTGCCAGCAGCTTGGGATCTACTAGCGGGTGGAATGAGCAGTTCTTC. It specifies CASSLGSTSGWNEQFF.

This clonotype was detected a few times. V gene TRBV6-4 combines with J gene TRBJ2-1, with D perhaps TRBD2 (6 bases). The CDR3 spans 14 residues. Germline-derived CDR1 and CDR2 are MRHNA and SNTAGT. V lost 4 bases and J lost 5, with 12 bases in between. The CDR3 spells CASSGSPGDNEQFF. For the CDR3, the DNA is TGTGCCAGCAGTGGCTCACCGGGGGACAATGAGCAGTTCTTC.

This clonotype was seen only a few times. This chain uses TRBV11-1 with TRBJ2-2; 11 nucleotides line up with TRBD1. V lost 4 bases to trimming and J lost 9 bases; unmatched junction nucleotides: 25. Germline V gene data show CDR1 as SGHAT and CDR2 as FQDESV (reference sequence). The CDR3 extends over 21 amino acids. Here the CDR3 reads CASSSQWTGGARRYGNRELFF. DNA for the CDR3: TGTGCCAGCAGCTCCCAATGGACAGGGGGCGCGAGACGGTACGGGAACCGGGAGCTGTTTTTT.

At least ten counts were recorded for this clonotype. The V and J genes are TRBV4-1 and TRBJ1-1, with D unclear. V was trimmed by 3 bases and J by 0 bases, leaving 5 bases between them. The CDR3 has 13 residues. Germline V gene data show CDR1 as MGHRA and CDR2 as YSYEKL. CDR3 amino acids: CASSQPLNTEAFF. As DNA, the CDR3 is TGCGCCAGCAGCCAGCCCCTGAACACTGAAGCTTTCTTT.

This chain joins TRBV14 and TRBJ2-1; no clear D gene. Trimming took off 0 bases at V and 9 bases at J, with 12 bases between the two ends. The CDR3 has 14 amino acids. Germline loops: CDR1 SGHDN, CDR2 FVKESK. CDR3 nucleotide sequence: TGTGCCAGCAGCCAAGATAGTAGGTGGAGTGAGCAGTTCTTC. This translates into CASSQDSRWSEQFF. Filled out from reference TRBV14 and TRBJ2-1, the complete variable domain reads EAGVTQFPSHSVIEKGQTVTLRCDPISGHDNLYWYRRVMGKEIKFLLHFVKESKQDESGMPNNRFLAERTGGTYSTLKVQPAELEDSGVYFCASSQDSRWSEQFFGPGTRLTVL.

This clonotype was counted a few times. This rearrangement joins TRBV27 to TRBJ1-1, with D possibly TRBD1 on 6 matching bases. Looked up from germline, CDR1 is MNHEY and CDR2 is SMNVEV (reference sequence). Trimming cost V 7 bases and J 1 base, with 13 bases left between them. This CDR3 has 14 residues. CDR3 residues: CASKPGTRNTEAFF. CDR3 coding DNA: TGTGCCAGCAAGCCGGGGACAAGGAACACTGAAGCTTTCTTT.

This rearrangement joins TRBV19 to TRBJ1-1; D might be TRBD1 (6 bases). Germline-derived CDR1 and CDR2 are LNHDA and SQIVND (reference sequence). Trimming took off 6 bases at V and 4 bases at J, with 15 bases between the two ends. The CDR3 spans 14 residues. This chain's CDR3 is CASSPTGTGTEAFF. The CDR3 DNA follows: TGTGCCAGTAGCCCAACAGGGACGGGCACTGAAGCTTTCTTT. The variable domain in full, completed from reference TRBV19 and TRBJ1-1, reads DGGITQSPKYLFRKEGQNVTLSCEQNLNHDAMYWYRQDPGQGLRLIYYSQIVNDFQKGDIAEGYSVSREKKESFPLTVTSAQKNPTAFYLCASSPTGTGTEAFFGQGTRLTVV.

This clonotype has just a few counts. The CDR3 is CSASRLAGNNEQFF. The CDR3 DNA reads as TGCAGTGCTAGCCGTCTAGCGGGGAACAATGAGCAGTTCTTC. The chain joins TRBV20-1 to TRBJ2-1; 9 bases map to TRBD2. The germline V gene encodes CDR1 DFQATT and CDR2 SNEGSKA (reference sequence). Losses at the gene ends were 3 bases for V and 5 bases for J; bases not matched to a gene: 5. The CDR3 is 14 residues long.

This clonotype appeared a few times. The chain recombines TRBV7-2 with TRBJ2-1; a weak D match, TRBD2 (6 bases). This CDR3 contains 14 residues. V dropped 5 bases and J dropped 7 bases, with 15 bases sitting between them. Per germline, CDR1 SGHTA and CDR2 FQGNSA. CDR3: CASSRSGRRNEQFF. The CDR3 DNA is TGTGCCAGCAGCCGATCCGGGAGAAGGAATGAGCAGTTCTTC.